The 22 T cell receptor beta chains below all came from one sample that was sequenced in a study of blood T cell repertoires in COVID-19. The data were produced by immunoSEQ multiplex PCR, yet TCRdb's version contains in-frame clones alone and is incomplete. The repertoire holds some 400,000 clones, with 87% as singletons. The sequenced sample consisted of peripheral blood. These TCRs come from a woman aged 60-70 years with COVID-19, enrolled during active disease.

The chain recombines TRBV18 with TRBJ1-2; 8 nucleotides agree with TRBD1. V was pared by 3 bases and J by 6 bases, with 12 bases of the junction left unmatched. CDR1 and CDR2 (germline): KGHSH, LQKENI. CDR3 size: 16 residues. CDR3 sequence (DNA): TGTGCCAGCTCACCGGCTGGGTCAGGGGGCTCAGATGGCTACACCTTC. Protein product: CASSPAGSGGSDGYTF. The full variable domain, rest sourced from reference TRBV18 and TRBJ1-2, is NAGVMQNPRHLVRRRGQEARLRCSPMKGHSHVYWYRQLPEEGLKFMVYLQKENIIDESGMPKERFSAEFPKEGPSILRIQQVVRGDSAAYFCASSPAGSGGSDGYTFGSGTRLTVV.

The rearrangement uses TRBV12-5 and TRBJ1-5; maybe TRBD1 (6 bases). Germline lookup yields CDR1 LGHNT and CDR2 FRNRAP. CDR3 size: 12 residues. V was pared by 6 bases and J by 9 bases, with 12 bases between. The CDR3 region has the DNA TGTGCTAGTGGCGGGCAGGGGCTGCCCCAGCATTTT. Its translation is CASGGQGLPQHF.

V gene TRBV3-1 (or the pseudogene TRBV3-2) combines with J gene TRBJ1-6; the D is unclear. V lost 3 bases, J lost 8 bases, and 8 bases lay in between. The germline V gene encodes CDR1 LGHDT and CDR2 YNNKEL (reference sequence). CDR3 length: 13 amino acids. The CDR3 spells CASSQNSYSPLHF. CDR3 nucleotides: TGTGCCAGCAGCCAGAACAGTTATTCACCCCTCCACTTT.

The chain recombines TRBV3-1 (or the pseudogene TRBV3-2) with TRBJ2-5; perhaps TRBD2 as D (5 bases). V lost 0 bases and J 7 bases, leaving 21 bases between the germline ends. Germline V gene sequence: CDR1 LGHDT, CDR2 YNNKEL (reference sequence). This CDR3 has 17 residues. Here the CDR3 reads CASSQEVQRWTRRTQYF. CDR3 in DNA: TGTGCCAGCAGCCAAGAGGTCCAGCGGTGGACCAGGCGGACCCAGTACTTC.

The CDR3 protein is CAWSLTGTGAKTQYF. In DNA, the CDR3 is TGTGCCTGGAGTCTTACCGGGACAGGGGCCAAGACCCAGTACTTC. The V call is TRBV30, the J call TRBJ2-5; 10 bases are a match to TRBD1. Germline V gene sequence: CDR1 GTSNPN, CDR2 SVGIG (reference sequence). V shed 2 bases and J 6 bases; nucleotides not matched to a gene: 9. The CDR3 is 15 residues long.

This chain connects TRBV3-1 (or the pseudogene TRBV3-2) to TRBJ2-5; TRBD2 is a possible D gene (5 bases). The CDR3 covers 15 residues. The germline V gene has CDR1 LGHDT and CDR2 YNNKEL (reference sequence). V lost 1 base and J lost 4, with 13 bases in between. This CDR3 reads CASSQVIALRETQYF. The CDR3 coding sequence is TGTGCCAGCAGCCAAGTCATAGCGTTGAGAGAGACCCAGTACTTC.

The chain carries TRBV12-3 or TRBV12-4 and TRBJ1-1; TRBD1 agrees at 8 bases. This CDR3 has 13 amino acids. V was clipped by 3 bases and J by 9 bases; unmatched bases: 6. The CDR3 loop reads CASSFQDRVQAFF. DNA of the CDR3: TGTGCCAGCAGTTTCCAGGACAGGGTACAAGCTTTCTTT.

The CDR3 coding sequence is TGTGCCTGGAGTAAGGGGACAGGGAGTAACTATGGCTACACCTTC. The encoded protein is CAWSKGTGSNYGYTF. The chain employs TRBV30 and TRBJ1-2, with TRBD1 identical over 9 bases. Unmatched junction bases numbered 5, after V lost 2 bases and J lost 1 base. CDR1 is GTSNPN and CDR2 is SVGIG in the germline V gene (reference sequence). The CDR3 contains 15 residues. Full variable domain (rest looked up from reference TRBV30 and TRBJ1-2): SQTIHQWPATLVQPVGSPLSLECTVEGTSNPNLYWYRQAAGRGLQLLFYSVGIGQISSEVPQNLSASRPQDRQFILSSKKLLLSDSGFYLCAWSKGTGSNYGYTFGSGTRLTVV.

The gene calls are TRBV6-5 and TRBJ2-7, with TRBD1 matching 10 bases. The ends lost 5 bases at V and 5 bases at J; junction bases unmatched: 9. The CDR3 totals 15 residues. In germline, CDR1 is MNHEY, CDR2 SVGAGI. The CDR3 is CASSPRDRGVHEQYF. The CDR3 DNA follows: TGTGCCAGCAGTCCCCGGGACAGGGGTGTCCACGAGCAGTACTTC.

The chain carries TRBV19 and TRBJ2-2; 9 bases fit TRBD1. CDR1 and CDR2 from the germline V gene are LNHDA and SQIVND (reference sequence). Unmatched junction bases numbered 8, after V lost 6 bases and J lost 3 bases. The length of the CDR3 is 16 residues. The CDR3: CASRDRGAADTGELFF. CDR3 coding DNA: TGTGCCAGTAGGGACAGGGGTGCGGCGGACACCGGGGAGCTGTTTTTT.

V is TRBV28 and J is TRBJ1-6; TRBD1 is a possible D gene (6 bases). Germline assignment: CDR1 MDHEN and CDR2 SYDVKM. The CDR3 totals 17 residues. V was clipped by 4 bases and J by 3 bases, with 16 bases between them. CDR3 region: CASSSPGEQGYNSPLHF. In DNA, the CDR3 is TGTGCCAGCAGTTCCCCCGGGGAACAGGGCTATAATTCACCCCTCCACTTT.

This clone came up a few times. The chain has TRBV9 and TRBJ1-1; TRBD1 is a possible D gene (5 bases). The CDR3 consists of 14 residues. In germline, CDR1 is SGDLS, CDR2 YYNGEE. Trimming removed 4 bases from V and 0 bases from J, with 10 bases in between. The CDR3 is CASSLTVMNTEAFF. The CDR3 DNA reads TGTGCCAGCAGCTTGACAGTAATGAACACTGAAGCTTTCTTT.

This sequence joins TRBV6-5 and TRBJ1-6, with a tentative D call TRBD1 (5 bases). CDR3 length: 16 residues. V lost 2 bases and J lost 7, with 15 bases in between. The germline gives CDR1 MNHEY, CDR2 SVGAGI. CDR3 nucleotides: TGTGCCAGCAGTTACGATCCCGACCGGGGGAATTCACCCCTCCACTTT. Its translation is CASSYDPDRGNSPLHF.

This chain uses TRBV7-3 with TRBJ2-3; a possible D gene is TRBD2 (6 bases). The CDR3 runs to 14 residues. Germline-derived CDR1 and CDR2 are SGHTA and FQGTGA. Trimming shortened V by 5 bases and J by 0 bases, and 9 bases separated the two germline ends. The CDR3 region has the DNA TGTGCCAGCAGCGGAGGGACTAGCACAGATACGCAGTATTTT. This encodes CASSGGTSTDTQYF.

The chain is built from TRBV4-2 and TRBJ2-3; TRBD1 is a possible D gene (5 bases). The CDR3 has 15 amino acids. Germline values: CDR1 LGHNA, CDR2 YNFKEQ. V was clipped by 1 base and J by 0 bases, with 8 bases between them. This CDR3 is CASSQAGISTDTQYF. CDR3 nucleotides: TGTGCCAGCAGCCAAGCAGGGATTAGCACAGATACGCAGTATTTT.

The V call is TRBV19, the J call TRBJ2-7; D remains ambiguous. The CDR3 totals 11 residues. Germline V lookup: CDR1 LNHDA, CDR2 SQIVND (reference sequence). V lost 4 bases and J lost 3, with 4 bases in between. This CDR3 reads CASSNFYEQYF. In DNA, the CDR3 is TGTGCCAGTAGTAACTTCTACGAGCAGTACTTC.

The V call is TRBV11-2, the J call TRBJ1-2; D possibly corresponds to TRBD1 (6 bases). Germline loops: CDR1 SGHAT, CDR2 FQNNGV. The CDR3 extends over 17 amino acids. Between the trimmed V and J ends, which lost 7 bases and 2 bases, there was a span of 23 bases. The CDR3, as DNA: TGTGCCAGCACTTCGAACGTGGACAGAACTTCGAACTATGGCTACACCTTC. Protein: CASTSNVDRTSNYGYTF.

A remark on this clone: Additional DNA sequences in this sample encode the identical CDR3. The chain carries TRBV3-1 (or the pseudogene TRBV3-2) and TRBJ2-7; the match to TRBD2 covers 7 bases. Per the germline V gene, CDR1 is LGHDT and CDR2 is YNNKEL (reference sequence). Trimming removed 3 bases from V and 7 bases from J; junction bases left unmatched: 0. The CDR3 covers 11 residues. CDR3 residues: CASSQGGEQYF. The CDR3 region has the DNA TGTGCCAGCAGCCAGGGGGGGGAGCAGTACTTC.

The chain carries TRBV5-1 and TRBJ2-3, with a possible D match to TRBD1 (8 bases). Trimming removed 4 bases from V and 8 bases from J, with 20 bases in between. Germline values: CDR1 SGHRS, CDR2 YFSETQ. The CDR3 is 15 residues long. Written as DNA, the CDR3 is TGCGCCAGCAGCCCCGAGACAGGGGTAGCGGGTACGCAGTATTTT. It is translated as CASSPETGVAGTQYF. Complete variable domain (other parts from reference TRBV5-1 and TRBJ2-3): KAGVTQTPRYLIKTRGQQVTLSCSPISGHRSVSWYQQTPGQGLQFLFEYFSETQRNKGNFPGRFSGRQFSNSRSEMNVSTLELGDSALYLCASSPETGVAGTQYFGPGTRLTVL.

This clone was seen only once. This chain links TRBV18 with TRBJ1-2; the D gene is possibly TRBD1 (6 bases). Germline CDR1 reads KGHSH; CDR2 reads LQKENI. Trimming cost V 2 bases and J 7 bases, with 11 bases left between them. The CDR3 is 13 amino acids. CDR3 in amino acids: CASSPGQGFGYTF. As DNA, the CDR3 is TGTGCCAGCTCACCAGGTCAGGGGTTTGGCTACACCTTC. The full variable domain, rest sourced from reference TRBV18 and TRBJ1-2, is NAGVMQNPRHLVRRRGQEARLRCSPMKGHSHVYWYRQLPEEGLKFMVYLQKENIIDESGMPKERFSAEFPKEGPSILRIQQVVRGDSAAYFCASSPGQGFGYTFGSGTRLTVV.

V and J are TRBV19 and TRBJ2-6, with a tentative D call TRBD1 (5 bases). V lost 3 bases and J lost 4, with 22 bases in between. Germline loops: CDR1 LNHDA, CDR2 SQIVND (reference sequence). The CDR3 loop spans 19 amino acids. As DNA, the CDR3 is TGTGCCAGTAGTATTTCTCAAAGGGGTACAGGTTCAGGGGCCAACGTCCTGACTTTC. Translating it yields CASSISQRGTGSGANVLTF.

J is TRBJ2-7 and V is TRBV7-8; D ambiguous. Germline assignment: CDR1 SGHVS and CDR2 FQNEAQ. Trimming took 2 bases from V and 2 from J, leaving 10 bases between them. CDR3 size: 14 residues. CDR3 nucleotide sequence: TGTGCCAGCAGCTTATTGGGCCCGACCTACGAGCAGTACTTC. Residues: CASSLLGPTYEQYF.